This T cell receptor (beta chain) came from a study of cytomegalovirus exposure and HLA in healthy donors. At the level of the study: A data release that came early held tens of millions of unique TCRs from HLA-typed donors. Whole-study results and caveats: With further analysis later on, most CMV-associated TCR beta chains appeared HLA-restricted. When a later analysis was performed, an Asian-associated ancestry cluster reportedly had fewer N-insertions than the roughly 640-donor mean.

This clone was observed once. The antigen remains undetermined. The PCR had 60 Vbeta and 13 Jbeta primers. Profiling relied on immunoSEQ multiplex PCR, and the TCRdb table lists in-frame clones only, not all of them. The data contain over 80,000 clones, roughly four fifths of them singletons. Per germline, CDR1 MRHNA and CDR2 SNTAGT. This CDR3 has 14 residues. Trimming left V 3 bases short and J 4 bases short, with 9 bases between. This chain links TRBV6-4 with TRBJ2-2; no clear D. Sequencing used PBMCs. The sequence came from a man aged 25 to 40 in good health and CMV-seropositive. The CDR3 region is CASSERLTTGELFF. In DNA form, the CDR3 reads TGTGCCAGCAGTGAAAGACTTACCACCGGGGAGCTGTTTTTT.